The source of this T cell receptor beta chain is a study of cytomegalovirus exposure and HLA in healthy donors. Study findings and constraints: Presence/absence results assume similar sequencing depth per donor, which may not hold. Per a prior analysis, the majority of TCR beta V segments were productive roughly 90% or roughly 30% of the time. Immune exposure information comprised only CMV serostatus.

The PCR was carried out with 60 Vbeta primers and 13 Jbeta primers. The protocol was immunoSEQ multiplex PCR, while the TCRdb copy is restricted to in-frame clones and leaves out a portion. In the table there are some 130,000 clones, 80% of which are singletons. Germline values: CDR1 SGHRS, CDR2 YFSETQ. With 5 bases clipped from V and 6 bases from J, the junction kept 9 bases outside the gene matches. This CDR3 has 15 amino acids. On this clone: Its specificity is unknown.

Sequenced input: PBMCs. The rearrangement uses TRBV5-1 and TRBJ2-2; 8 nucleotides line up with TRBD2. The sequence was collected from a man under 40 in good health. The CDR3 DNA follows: TGCGCCAGCAGTTCGGGACTAGTGGGGTCCGGGGAGCTGTTTTTT. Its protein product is CASSSGLVGSGELFF.